This entry is about one T cell receptor beta chain. The sample comes from a study of blood T cell repertoires in COVID-19. Study-level information: Sources were T cells, B-cell-depleted T cells, or PBMCs; the material itself was cDNA or gDNA.

V was clipped by 6 bases and J by 6 bases, with 8 bases between them. This CDR3 comprises 11 residues. CDR1 is DFQATT, CDR2 SNEGSKA, per germline (reference sequence). Produced via immunoSEQ multiplex PCR; TCRdb's table is partial and in-frame only. This table holds some 210,000 clones, around 81% found once. Specimen: PBMCs or T cells enriched from blood (not recorded which). This chain joins TRBV20-1 and TRBJ2-2, with no clear D. This receptor was taken from a woman aged 50 to 65 with acute COVID-19. The CDR3 DNA sequence: TGCAGTGCCTCTGTTGCCGGGGAGCTGTTTTTT. Its translation is CSASVAGELFF.